A single sample is the source of the 3 T cell receptor beta chains below, sequenced in a study of OX40 agonist ivuxolimab in advanced cancers. TCRdb keeps only in-frame clones here, not all; method: immunoSEQ multiplex PCR. The repertoire holds fewer than 65,000 clones, with 85% to 95% as singletons. The sample here was CD4+ or CD8+ T cells sorted from blood, taken in a trial of the OX40 agonist ivuxolimab. These receptors were obtained from an adult with an advanced solid tumor such as melanoma, head and neck, liver or kidney cancer.

This chain uses TRBV9 with TRBJ1-5; tentatively, D is TRBD1 (6 bases). V lost 4 bases and J lost 0, with 11 bases in between. Germline CDR1 is SGDLS and CDR2 is YYNGEE. The length of the CDR3 is 15 residues. CDR3 region: CASSLTGHSNQPQHF. For the CDR3, the DNA is TGTGCCAGCAGCCTGACAGGCCATAGCAATCAGCCCCAGCATTTT.

This clone turned up a few times. The V gene is TRBV4-3, the J gene TRBJ2-1; 7 bases are a match to TRBD2. Germline-derived CDR1 and CDR2 are LGHNA and YSLEER. The CDR3 sequence is 15 residues long. The V and J ends lost 4 bases and 6 bases, in that order; junction bases with no gene match: 9. This CDR3 reads CASSPFWGGINEQFF. The CDR3 DNA follows: TGCGCCAGCAGCCCATTTTGGGGGGGAATCAATGAGCAGTTCTTC.

The chain uses TRBV21-1 and TRBJ2-5; the table's D call, TRBD2, was not checked against the DNA. TRBV21-1 is a pseudogene locus. This CDR3 comprises 16 residues. DNA of the CDR3: TGTGCCAGCAGCAAAGGACAAGGCGGGGGTCTAGAGACCCAGTACTTC. It specifies CASSKGQGGGLETQYF.